The 3 T cell receptor beta chains in this list originate from one sample, sequenced in a study of shared clonotypes between healthy human individuals. TCRdb keeps only in-frame clones here, not all; method: immunoSEQ multiplex PCR. The sample includes millions of clones, approximately 95% of them seen just once. Sequenced: naive CD4+ T cells from PBMCs. Sample subset: CD45RA+ positively selected. These receptors came from a man between 18 and 35 years old in good health. Some clones in this sample may be carry-over from other donors' samples.

V is TRBV5-1 and J is TRBJ2-3; D is undetermined. Germline CDR1 is SGHRS and CDR2 is YFSETQ. CDR3 length equals 14 residues. Trimming removed 0 bases at V and 2 bases at J, with 7 bases between. For the CDR3, the DNA is TGCGCCAGCAGCTTGGGGCGGAACACAGATACGCAGTATTTT. This encodes CASSLGRNTDTQYF.

The genes are TRBV30 and TRBJ2-7; tentatively, D is TRBD1 (6 bases). This CDR3 has 15 residues. Trimming took 0 bases from V and 3 from J, leaving 15 bases between them. Germline V lookup: CDR1 GTSNPN, CDR2 SVGIG (reference sequence). The CDR3 loop is CAWSVGTGWNYEQYF. Here the CDR3 DNA reads TGTGCCTGGAGTGTAGGTACAGGGTGGAACTACGAGCAGTACTTC.

The CDR3 sequence: CASSEGSTSGTDTQYF. CDR3 DNA: TGTGCCAGCAGTGAAGGGTCAACTAGCGGGACAGATACGCAGTATTTT. This chain connects TRBV2 to TRBJ2-3; 9 nucleotides align to TRBD2. This CDR3 comprises 16 residues. Germline V lookup: CDR1 SNHLY, CDR2 FYNNEI. V dropped 1 base and J dropped 3; count of bases not matched to a gene: 5.